The present TCR beta chain was sequenced within a study of T cells in Graves' hyperthyroidism and ophthalmopathy. With 3 bases clipped from V and 7 bases from J, the junction kept 5 bases outside the gene matches. CDR3 length equals 13 residues. RNA transcripts served as the template for amplifying TCR beta CDR3 regions. TCR CDR3 regions were first amplified by RT-PCR with HTBI primers. TCRdb re-analysed the multiplex PCR reads in MiXCR, keeping a single row per CDR3 protein. The sample includes 300,000 to 350,000 distinct CDR3 sequences, roughly 18% seen only once; the top ten take 15%. In its sample, this clonotype was seen many times.

This sequence joins TRBV12-3 or TRBV12-4 and TRBJ2-7; 8 bases match TRBD2. The material sequenced was blood. The TCR originated in a woman aged 40 to 50 with Graves' ophthalmopathy. DNA for the CDR3: TGTGCCAGCAGTTTGGGCCTAGCGGGTGAGCAGTACTTC. Protein sequence: CASSLGLAGEQYF.